This T cell receptor beta chain is from a study of control samples from healthy donors and cancer patients. V shed 1 base and J 9 bases; nucleotides not matched to a gene: 6. This CDR3 is 15 amino acids long. The germline CDR1 and CDR2 sequences are MGHRA and YSYEKL. Sequencing was performed with immunoSEQ multiplex PCR; in TCRdb, only in-frame clones are kept and a portion is missing. The data contain about 130,000 clones, roughly 87% of them singletons. The specimen was blood. This clonotype was obtained from a young man in good health. This chain joins TRBV4-1 and TRBJ2-1; 10 bases line up with TRBD2. CDR3: CASSQGTSGISEQFF. For the CDR3, the DNA is TGCGCCAGCAGCCAAGGTACTAGCGGGATCAGTGAGCAGTTCTTC.